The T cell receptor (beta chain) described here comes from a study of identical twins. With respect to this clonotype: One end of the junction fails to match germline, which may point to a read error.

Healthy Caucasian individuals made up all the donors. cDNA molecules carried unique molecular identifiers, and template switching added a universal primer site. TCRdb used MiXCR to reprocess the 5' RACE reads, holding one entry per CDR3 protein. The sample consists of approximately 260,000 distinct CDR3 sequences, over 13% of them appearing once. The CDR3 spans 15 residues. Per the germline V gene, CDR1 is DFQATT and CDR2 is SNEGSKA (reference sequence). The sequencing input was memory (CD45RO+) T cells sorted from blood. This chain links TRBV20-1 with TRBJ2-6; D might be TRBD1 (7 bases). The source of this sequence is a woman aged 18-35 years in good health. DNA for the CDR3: TGCAGTGCAAGAGCAGGGGGGCCTGGGGCCAACGTCCTGACTTTC. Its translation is CSARAGGPGANVLTF.